This T cell receptor (beta chain) was profiled in a study of OX40 agonist ivuxolimab in advanced cancers. Study-wide context: Ivuxolimab, an antibody that agonizes OX40 (CD134), was administered to the patients. A diagnosis of hepatocellular carcinoma, melanoma, renal cell or head and neck cancer was present in dose-escalation patients. Three patients had partial responses: one hepatocellular carcinoma, two cutaneous melanoma.

This CDR3 has 14 residues. V lost 0 bases and J lost 0, with 4 bases in between. Looked up from germline, CDR1 is SGHRS and CDR2 is YFSETQ. The repertoire was sequenced with immunoSEQ multiplex PCR; TCRdb's copy has only in-frame clones and lacks some. The table shows fewer than 50,000 clones, with 80% to 90% occurring only once. Autoimmune disease history or systemic immunosuppression led to patients being barred. This clone was seen a single time. The sample holds other DNA sequences that translate to the same CDR3. The V gene is TRBV5-1, the J gene TRBJ1-3, with D unresolved. The clonotype comes from an adult with an advanced solid tumor such as melanoma, head and neck, liver or kidney cancer. This specimen consisted of CD4+ or CD8+ T cells sorted from blood, obtained in a trial of the OX40 agonist ivuxolimab. In DNA form, the CDR3 reads TGCGCCAGCAGCTTGGGATACTCTGGAAACACCATATATTTT. It specifies CASSLGYSGNTIYF.